This TCR beta chain was captured by sequencing in a study of cytomegalovirus exposure and HLA in healthy donors. Whole-study findings and limits: One variant, a missense change in DCLRE1C, was linked in a later analysis to TCR beta V- and J-gene trimming. As was reported, the HLA-A and HLA-B alleles of most subjects were accurately predicted from TCR beta sequences.

Healthy bone marrow donors made up the donors. The PCR contained 60 Vbeta and 13 Jbeta primers. Measured with immunoSEQ multiplex PCR; TCRdb has only the in-frame clones, and not every one. Of about 92,000 clones listed, approximately 84% are singletons. With respect to this clone: Its cognate antigen is unknown.

The V gene lost 1 base and the J gene lost 4 bases, with 12 bases spanning the gap. The CDR3 is made up of 15 amino acids. Germline CDR1 is SGHNT and CDR2 is YYREEE (reference sequence). V is TRBV5-4 and J is TRBJ2-1; D not resolved. Input material: PBMCs. The clonotype originates from a young woman in good health and CMV-seropositive. The CDR3 loop reads CASSLPPGRYNEQFF. The DNA of the CDR3 is TGTGCCAGCAGCTTGCCACCCGGCAGGTACAATGAGCAGTTCTTC.